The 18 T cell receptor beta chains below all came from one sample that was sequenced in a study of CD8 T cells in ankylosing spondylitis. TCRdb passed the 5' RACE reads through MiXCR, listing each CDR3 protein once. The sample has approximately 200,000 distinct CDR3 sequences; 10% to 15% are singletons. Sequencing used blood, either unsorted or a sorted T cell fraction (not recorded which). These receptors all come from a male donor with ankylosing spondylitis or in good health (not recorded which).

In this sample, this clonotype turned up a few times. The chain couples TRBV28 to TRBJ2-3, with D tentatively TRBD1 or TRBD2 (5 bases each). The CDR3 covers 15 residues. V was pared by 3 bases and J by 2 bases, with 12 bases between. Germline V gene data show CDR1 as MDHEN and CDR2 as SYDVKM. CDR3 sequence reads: CASSFRDGLTDTQYF. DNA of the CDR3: TGTGCCAGCAGTTTTAGGGACGGCCTCACAGATACGCAGTATTTT.

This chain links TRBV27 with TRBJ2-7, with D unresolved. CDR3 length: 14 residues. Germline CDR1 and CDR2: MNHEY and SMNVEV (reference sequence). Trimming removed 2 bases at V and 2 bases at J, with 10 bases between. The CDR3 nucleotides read TGTGCCAGCAGTTTAAACGGAGTCCCCTACGAGCAGTACTTC. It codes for CASSLNGVPYEQYF.

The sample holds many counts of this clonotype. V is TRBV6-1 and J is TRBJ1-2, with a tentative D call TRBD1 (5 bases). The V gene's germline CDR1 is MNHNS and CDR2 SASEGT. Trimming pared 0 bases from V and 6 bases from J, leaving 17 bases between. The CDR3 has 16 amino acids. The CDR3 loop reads CASSEAGRGRVNGYTF. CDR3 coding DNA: TGTGCCAGCAGTGAAGCAGGACGAGGCAGGGTAAATGGCTACACCTTC.

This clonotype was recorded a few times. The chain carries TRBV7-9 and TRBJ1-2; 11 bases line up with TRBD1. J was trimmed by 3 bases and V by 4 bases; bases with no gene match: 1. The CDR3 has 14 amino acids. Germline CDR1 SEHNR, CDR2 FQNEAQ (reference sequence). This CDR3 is CASSSGQGDYGYTF. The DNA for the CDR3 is TGTGCCAGCAGCTCGGGACAGGGGGACTATGGCTACACCTTC.

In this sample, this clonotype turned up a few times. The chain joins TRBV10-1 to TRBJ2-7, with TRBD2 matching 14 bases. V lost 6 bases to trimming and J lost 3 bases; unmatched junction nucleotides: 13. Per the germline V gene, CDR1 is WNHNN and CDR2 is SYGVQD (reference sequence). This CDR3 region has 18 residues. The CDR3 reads CASSSDRYGTSGSYEQYF. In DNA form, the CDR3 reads TGCGCCAGCAGCTCGGACAGGTACGGGACTAGCGGGAGCTACGAGCAGTACTTC.

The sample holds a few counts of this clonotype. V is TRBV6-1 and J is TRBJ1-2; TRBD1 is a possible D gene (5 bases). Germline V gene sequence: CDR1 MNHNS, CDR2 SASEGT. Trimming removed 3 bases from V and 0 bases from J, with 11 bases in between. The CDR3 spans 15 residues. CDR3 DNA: TGTGCCAGCAGTGAGGGGGTTTCAGCTAACTATGGCTACACCTTC. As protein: CASSEGVSANYGYTF.

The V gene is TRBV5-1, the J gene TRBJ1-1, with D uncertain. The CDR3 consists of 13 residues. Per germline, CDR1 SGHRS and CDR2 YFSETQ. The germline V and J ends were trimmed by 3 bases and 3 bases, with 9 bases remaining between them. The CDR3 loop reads CASSYRHYTEAFF. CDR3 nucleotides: TGCGCCAGCAGCTATCGACACTACACTGAAGCTTTCTTT.

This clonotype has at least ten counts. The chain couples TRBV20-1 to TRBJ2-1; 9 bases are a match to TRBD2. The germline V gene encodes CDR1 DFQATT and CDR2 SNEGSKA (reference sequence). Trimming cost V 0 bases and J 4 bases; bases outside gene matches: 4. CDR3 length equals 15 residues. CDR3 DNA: TGCAGTGCTAGAGATCCTAGCGGGGTGTACAATGAGCAGTTCTTC. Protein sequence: CSARDPSGVYNEQFF.

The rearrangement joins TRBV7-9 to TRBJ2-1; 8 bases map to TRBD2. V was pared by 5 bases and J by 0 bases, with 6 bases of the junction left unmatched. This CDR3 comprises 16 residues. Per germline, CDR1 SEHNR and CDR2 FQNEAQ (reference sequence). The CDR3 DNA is TGTGCCAGCAGCATCATAGCGGGGCCCTCCTACAATGAGCAGTTCTTC. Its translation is CASSIIAGPSYNEQFF.

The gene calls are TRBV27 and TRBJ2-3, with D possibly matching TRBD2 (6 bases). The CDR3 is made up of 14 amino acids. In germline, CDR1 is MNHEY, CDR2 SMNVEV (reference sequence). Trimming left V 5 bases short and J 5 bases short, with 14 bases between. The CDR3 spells CASSHRLERDTQYF. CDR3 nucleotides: TGTGCCAGCAGTCACAGACTAGAAAGAGATACGCAGTATTTT.

CDR3 loop: CASSPWPSGGTDTQYF. CDR3 bases: TGTGCCAGCAGCCCCTGGCCGTCAGGGGGGACAGATACGCAGTATTTT. The chain employs TRBV2 and TRBJ2-3; D is possibly TRBD1 (7 bases). The germline V gene has CDR1 SNHLY and CDR2 FYNNEI. Trimming stripped 6 bases from V and 3 bases from J, with 19 bases between. This CDR3 has 16 amino acids. Looking up the rest from reference TRBV2 and TRBJ2-3 gives the full variable domain: EPEVTQTPSHQVTQMGQEVILRCVPISNHLYFYWYRQILGQKVEFLVSFYNNEISEKSEIFDDQFSVERPDGSNFTLKIRSTKLEDSAMYFCASSPWPSGGTDTQYFGPGTRLTVL.

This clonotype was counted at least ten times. CDR3 protein: CASSYGGNTEAFF. The CDR3 region has the DNA TGTGCCAGCAGCTATGGAGGGAACACTGAAGCTTTCTTT. The chain recombines TRBV6-5 with TRBJ1-1; D call uncertain. The CDR3 runs to 13 residues. Deletions cut 6 bases from V and 1 base from J, with 9 bases between. Germline V gene lookup returns CDR1 MNHEY and CDR2 SVGAGI.

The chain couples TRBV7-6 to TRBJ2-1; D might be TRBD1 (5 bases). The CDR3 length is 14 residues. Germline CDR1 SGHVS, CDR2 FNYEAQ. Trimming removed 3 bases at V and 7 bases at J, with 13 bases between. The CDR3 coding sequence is TGTGCCAGCAGCTTTTCCAGGGTGCGGAATGAGCAGTTCTTC. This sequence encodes CASSFSRVRNEQFF.

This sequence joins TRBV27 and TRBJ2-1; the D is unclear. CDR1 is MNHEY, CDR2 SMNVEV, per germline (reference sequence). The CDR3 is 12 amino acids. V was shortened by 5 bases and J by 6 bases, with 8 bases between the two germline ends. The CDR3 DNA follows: TGTGCCAGCAGTATTATAGGCAATGAGCAGTTCTTC. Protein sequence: CASSIIGNEQFF.

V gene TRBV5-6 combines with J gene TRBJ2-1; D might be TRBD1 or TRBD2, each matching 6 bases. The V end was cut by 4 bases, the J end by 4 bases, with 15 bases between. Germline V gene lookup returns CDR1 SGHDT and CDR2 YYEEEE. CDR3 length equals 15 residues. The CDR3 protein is CASSDKGGTYNEQFF. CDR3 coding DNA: TGTGCCAGCAGCGACAAAGGGGGGACATACAATGAGCAGTTCTTC.

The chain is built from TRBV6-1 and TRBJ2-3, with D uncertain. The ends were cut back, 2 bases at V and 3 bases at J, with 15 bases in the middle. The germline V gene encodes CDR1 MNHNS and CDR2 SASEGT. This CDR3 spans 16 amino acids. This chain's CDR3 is CASSESRAHRTDTQYF. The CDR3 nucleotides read TGTGCCAGCAGTGAATCCCGGGCTCATCGGACAGATACGCAGTATTTT.

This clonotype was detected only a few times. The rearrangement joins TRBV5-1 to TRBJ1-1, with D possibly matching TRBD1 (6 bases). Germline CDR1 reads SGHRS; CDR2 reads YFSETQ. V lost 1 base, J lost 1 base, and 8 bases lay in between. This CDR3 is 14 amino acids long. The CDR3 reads CASSLSGANTEAFF. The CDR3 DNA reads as TGCGCCAGCAGCTTGTCAGGGGCGAACACTGAAGCTTTCTTT.

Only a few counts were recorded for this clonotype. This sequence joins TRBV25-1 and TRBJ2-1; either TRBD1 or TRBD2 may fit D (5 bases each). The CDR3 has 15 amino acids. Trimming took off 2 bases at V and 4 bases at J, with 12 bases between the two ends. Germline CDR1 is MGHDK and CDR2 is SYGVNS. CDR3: CASSEEGWGYNEQFF. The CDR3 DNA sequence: TGTGCCAGCAGTGAAGAGGGGTGGGGATACAATGAGCAGTTCTTC.